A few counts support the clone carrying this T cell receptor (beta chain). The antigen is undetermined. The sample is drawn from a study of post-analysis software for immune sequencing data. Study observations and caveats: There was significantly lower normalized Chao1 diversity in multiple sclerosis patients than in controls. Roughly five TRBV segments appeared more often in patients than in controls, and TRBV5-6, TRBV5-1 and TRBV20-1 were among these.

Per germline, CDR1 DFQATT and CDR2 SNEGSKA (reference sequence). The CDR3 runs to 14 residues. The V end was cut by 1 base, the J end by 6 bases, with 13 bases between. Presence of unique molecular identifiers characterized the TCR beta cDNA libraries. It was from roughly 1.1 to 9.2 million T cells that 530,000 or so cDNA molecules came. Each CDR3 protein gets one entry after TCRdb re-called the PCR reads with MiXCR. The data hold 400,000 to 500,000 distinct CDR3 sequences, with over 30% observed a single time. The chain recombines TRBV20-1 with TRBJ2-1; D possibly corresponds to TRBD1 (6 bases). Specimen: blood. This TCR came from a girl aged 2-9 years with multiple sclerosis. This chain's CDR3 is CSARATDSTNEQFF. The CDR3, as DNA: TGCAGTGCTAGAGCTACGGACAGCACCAATGAGCAGTTCTTC.